This entry describes one TCR beta chain. An amount of RNA that ranged from roughly 0.5 to 1 ug was reverse transcribed with random hexamers. Amplification of the TCR beta CDR3 was carried out by immunoSEQ multiplex PCR, which spanned a total of 54 Vbeta and 13 Jbeta segments. A single record per CDR3 protein comes from TCRdb applying MiXCR to the immunoSEQ multiplex PCR reads. This sample has roughly 400,000 distinct CDR3 sequences, with 75% to 90% found just once. These data originate in a study of CD8 T cells in Susac syndrome. This CDR3 has 15 amino acids. Trimming removed 2 bases from V and 5 bases from J; junction bases left unmatched: 4.

The TCR comes from a human donor with multiple sclerosis. Sequenced material: CD8+ T cells from PBMCs. The rearrangement uses TRBV12-3 or TRBV12-4 and TRBJ2-5, with 11 positions matching TRBD2. Written as DNA, the CDR3 is TGTGCCAGCAGTTTACTAGCGGGAGGTTCCGAGACCCAGTACTTC. Translated, it gives CASSLLAGGSETQYF.